The rows below give T cell receptor beta chains drawn from one sample of a study of human T cells and chemical hapten exposure. TCRdb reprocessed the RACE reads via MiXCR and lists one record per CDR3 protein. The sample consists of roughly 180,000 distinct CDR3 sequences, 20% to 25% of them appearing once. The sample consisted of whole blood, taken in connection with sensitization to the hapten diphenylcyclopropenone (DPC). These receptors were collected from a woman aged 45-59 years with alopecia areata. Some clones in this sample may be carry-over from other donors' samples. The CDR3 runs from the conserved cysteine through the conserved F or W. The order of the fields is V gene, D gene, J gene, clone size, CDR3 DNA, CDR3 protein. A D gene is named only where the DNA matches it firmly. Clone size appears in some rows only: once, few, many, or a class for an expanded clone.

>TRBV29-1|NA|TRBJ2-3|few
TGCAGCGTCGGGGGCCGGACCATAGATACGCAGTATTTT
CSVGGRTIDTQYF
>TRBV4-1|NA|TRBJ2-1|NA
TGCGCCAGCAGCCAACAGGCCGGGAGCCGCCTCAATGAGCAGTTCTTC
CASSQQAGSRLNEQFF
>TRBV29-1|NA|TRBJ1-1|NA
TGCAGCGTTGTAGTCGGCCCCATTAACACTGAAGCTTTCTTT
CSVVVGPINTEAFF
>TRBV11-1|NA|TRBJ2-7|NA
TGTGCCAGCAGCTTAATATTGGTCAGGGATCCCCCCTACGAGCAGTACTTC
CASSLILVRDPPYEQYF
>TRBV7-8|NA|TRBJ1-2|NA
TGTGCCCGCAGCCGGACAGCATACAACTATGGCTACACCTTC
CARSRTAYNYGYTF
>TRBV11-1|NA|TRBJ2-2|NA
TGTGCCAGCAGCTTTGGAGGGGCGAACACCGGGGAGCTGTTTTTT
CASSFGGANTGELFF
>TRBV20-1|NA|TRBJ1-3|few
TGCAGTGCTTACCCTGCCGGCTCTGGAAACACCATATATTTT
CSAYPAGSGNTIYF
>TRBV2|NA|TRBJ2-3|few
TGTGCCAGCAGTGAGCTAGCGCTTCAAGGGGATACGCAGTATTTT
CASSELALQGDTQYF
>TRBV11-1|TRBD1|TRBJ2-7|few
TGTGCCAGCAGCCGACAGACAGGGGGCTCCTACGAGCAGTACTTC
CASSRQTGGSYEQYF
>TRBV27|NA|TRBJ2-2|NA
TGTGCCAGCAACACCCGGACGGCGAACACCGGGGAGCTGTTTTTT
CASNTRTANTGELFF
>TRBV29-1|TRBD2|TRBJ2-1|NA
TGCAGCGTTCATCCTAGCGGGGGGAATGAGCAGTTCTTC
CSVHPSGGNEQFF
>TRBV7-2|NA|TRBJ1-4|NA
TGTGCCAGCAGCTTAGTCGCCGCCGGGATTCTAGGGCTAGCTAATGAAAAACTGTTTTTT
CASSLVAAGILGLANEKLFF
>TRBV20-1|NA|TRBJ1-5|NA
TGCAGTGCTAGGGTGATCAATCAGCCCCAGCATTTT
CSARVINQPQHF
>TRBV7-9|NA|TRBJ1-1|few
TGTGCCAGCAGCACTCAGACAGGCTATACTAACACTGAAGCTTTCTTT
CASSTQTGYTNTEAFF
>TRBV10-3|TRBD2|TRBJ2-1|NA
TGTGCCATCAGCCCATATACGGGAGGGCTTAATGAGCAGTTCTTC
CAISPYTGGLNEQFF